This T cell receptor beta chain was profiled in a study of T cell responses to AZD1222 COVID-19 vaccine. Generated by immunoSEQ multiplex PCR, the TCRdb table keeps only in-frame clones and is missing some. The sample records under 140,000 clones, about 85% being singletons. Germline V gives CDR1 SGHRS, CDR2 YFSETQ. The germline V and J ends were trimmed by 4 bases and 6 bases, with 15 bases remaining between them. The CDR3 totals 14 residues. The study, taken as a whole, reports: Recipients of two AZD1222 doses showed rising Spike-specific TCR breadth and depth. Nearly half of spike-specific TCRs reportedly go after variant regions that carry no mutations. It should be noted that donors were predominantly white British and more often female, and clonal diversity was possibly underestimated.

Concerning this clone: Its antigen is undetermined.

Sequences were derived from peripheral blood, sampled on day 0 of AZD1222 vaccination. The chain links TRBV5-1 to TRBJ2-3; tentatively, D is TRBD1 (6 bases). The sequence came from an adult in good health. DNA of the CDR3: TGCGCCAGCAGCCGAATAGGACAGTTCGATACGCAGTATTTT. Amino acid sequence: CASSRIGQFDTQYF.